Below, 21 T cell receptor beta chains from the same sample are listed, as sequenced in a study of vaccination effects on CD4 cells after COVID-19. Data came from immunoSEQ multiplex PCR; TCRdb stores just in-frame clones and leaves some out. The sample records roughly 25,000 clones, roughly 72% being singletons. The antigens of these receptors remain unknown. Before sequencing took place, the ViraFEST assay used viral peptide pools to expand antigen-specific CD4+ T cells. Culturing for roughly 9 days preceded CD4+ T cell isolation. PCR-confirmed SARS-CoV-2 infection occurred in the person between March and December 2020. The source material was CD4+ T cells from PBMCs cultured with SARS-CoV-2 spike peptides, sampled before COVID-19 vaccination. These receptors all come from a human donor who had a prior SARS-CoV-2 infection.

The rearrangement links TRBV10-3 to TRBJ1-1, with TRBD1 as a possible D gene (6 bases). Germline CDR1 is ENHRY and CDR2 is SYGVKD. The CDR3 extends over 13 amino acids. Trimming took 7 bases from V and 10 from J, leaving 19 bases between them. CDR3: CAIMSDRSLLAFF. The CDR3 bases are TGTGCCATCATGAGTGACAGGAGTTTGCTAGCTTTCTTT.

The CDR3 bases are TGTGCCAGCAGCCGACCGCAGACAGGGCCCTACGAGCAGTACTTC. Translated: CASSRPQTGPYEQYF. The chain recombines TRBV2 with TRBJ2-7, with TRBD1 identical over 7 bases. CDR1 and CDR2 from the germline V gene are SNHLY and FYNNEI. Trimming at V came to 6 bases and at J to 2 bases, leaving 10 bases not matched to a gene. This CDR3 is 15 amino acids long.

The rearrangement joins TRBV5-1 to TRBJ2-5; 13 bases are shared with TRBD2. CDR3 length equals 16 residues. CDR1 is SGHRS, CDR2 YFSETQ, per germline. Germline trimming cut 4 bases from V and 5 bases from J; bases unmatched to any gene: 8. The CDR3 is CASSGRTSGGSETQYF. The CDR3 region has the DNA TGCGCCAGCAGCGGAAGGACTAGCGGGGGCTCGGAGACCCAGTACTTC.

The chain employs TRBV10-3 and TRBJ2-7; the D is unclear. There are 13 residues in the CDR3. The V end lost 6 bases, the J end lost 1 base, and 10 bases lay between the germline ends. The V gene's germline CDR1 is ENHRY and CDR2 SYGVKD. The DNA of the CDR3 is TGTGCCATCAGCTGGACGGAATCCTACGAGCAGTACTTC. Translating it yields CAISWTESYEQYF.

The chain carries TRBV30 and TRBJ1-2; tentative D call: TRBD1 (6 bases). The germline CDR1 and CDR2 sequences are GTSNPN and SVGIG (reference sequence). Deletions cut 5 bases from V and 6 bases from J, with 13 bases between. CDR3 length equals 12 residues. The CDR3 nucleotides read TGTGCCTGGCAGGGGAATACGAATGGCTACACCTTC. Encoded protein: CAWQGNTNGYTF.

The chain recombines TRBV5-1 with TRBJ2-7; TRBD1 matches 8 bases. Per germline, CDR1 SGHRS and CDR2 YFSETQ. V gave up 0 bases and J gave up 3 bases; unmatched junction bases: 5. This CDR3 has 15 residues. The DNA for the CDR3 is TGCGCCAGCAGCTTGGGGGGGACAGGAGACTACGAGCAGTACTTC. It specifies CASSLGGTGDYEQYF.

The rearrangement links TRBV15 to TRBJ2-5; D is possibly TRBD1 (6 bases). CDR3 length: 14 amino acids. Looked up from germline, CDR1 is LNHNV and CDR2 is YYDKDF (reference sequence). V was pared by 2 bases and J by 5 bases, with 12 bases between. The DNA of the CDR3 is TGTGCCACCAGCAGAACGGACAGTTGGGAGACCCAGTACTTC. Its translation is CATSRTDSWETQYF.

The chain combines TRBV10-3 with TRBJ2-2; TRBD1 matches at 9 bases. The V segment lost 10 bases and the J segment 4 bases; nucleotides outside the gene matches: 7. CDR1 is ENHRY and CDR2 is SYGVKD in the germline V gene. The CDR3 spans 14 residues. The CDR3 reads CATRQGVSTGELFF. The CDR3 DNA reads TGTGCCACCAGACAGGGGGTTAGCACCGGGGAGCTGTTTTTT.

V gene TRBV7-9 combines with J gene TRBJ2-5; D gene uncertain. CDR3 length equals 14 residues. With 5 bases removed from V and 2 bases from J, the gap between germline ends came to 12 bases. The V gene's germline CDR1 is SEHNR and CDR2 FQNEAQ (reference sequence). CDR3 coding DNA: TGTGCCAGCAGCCCCGTTTCTACGCAAGAGACCCAGTACTTC. Translation: CASSPVSTQETQYF. The complete variable domain, with remaining parts taken from reference TRBV7-9 and TRBJ2-5, reads DTGVSQNPRHKITKRGQNVTFRCDPISEHNRLYWYRQTLGQGPEFLTYFQNEAQLEKSRLLSDRFSAERPKGSFSTLEIQRTEQGDSAMYLCASSPVSTQETQYFGPGTRLLVL.

The chain combines TRBV4-2 with TRBJ2-1; D uncertain. Trimming pared 5 bases from V and 13 bases from J, leaving 18 bases between. This CDR3 has 13 residues. Germline V gene sequence: CDR1 LGHNA, CDR2 YNFKEQ. The chain's CDR3 is CASSFRPPEAQFF. The CDR3 DNA reads as TGTGCCAGCAGCTTCCGACCCCCTGAGGCCCAGTTCTTC.

V is TRBV9 and J is TRBJ1-4; tentative D call: TRBD1 (5 bases). Trimming removed 4 bases from V and 10 bases from J, with 23 bases in between. This CDR3 comprises 16 residues. Germline CDR1 and CDR2: SGDLS and YYNGEE. The CDR3 DNA is TGTGCCAGCAGCCCTGACGGGGACTTTCGACGCGGAAAACTGTTTTTT. Protein: CASSPDGDFRRGKLFF. Complete variable domain (other parts from reference TRBV9 and TRBJ1-4): DSGVTQTPKHLITATGQRVTLRCSPRSGDLSVYWYQQSLDQGLQFLIQYYNGEERAKGNILERFSAQQFPDLHSELNLSSLELGDSALYFCASSPDGDFRRGKLFFGSGTQLSVL.

The CDR3 protein is CASSLLGPGQTYGYTF. The CDR3 DNA follows: TGTGCCAGCAGCTTATTAGGACCCGGACAGACCTATGGCTACACCTTC. This chain links TRBV7-3 with TRBJ1-2; D is perhaps TRBD1 (6 bases). The V end was cut by 2 bases, the J end by 4 bases, with 17 bases between. This CDR3 spans 16 amino acids. CDR1 SGHTA and CDR2 FQGTGA come from the germline V gene.

This rearrangement joins TRBV5-6 to TRBJ2-7; 10 bases match TRBD1. The germline V gene has CDR1 SGHDT and CDR2 YYEEEE. CDR3 length: 15 amino acids. J gave up 6 bases and V 1 base, and 7 bases lay outside the gene matches. This chain's CDR3 is CASSLLVTGGFEQYF. CDR3 in DNA: TGTGCCAGCAGCTTGTTGGTGACAGGGGGCTTCGAGCAGTACTTC.

This clone was counted once. V is TRBV11-3 and J is TRBJ1-1, with TRBD1 matching over 7 bases. There are 13 residues in the CDR3. J gave up 4 bases and V 6 bases, and 5 bases lay outside the gene matches. Germline assignment: CDR1 SGHNT and CDR2 YENEEA. Written as DNA, the CDR3 is TGTGCCAGCAGGGAGACAGGGAGCACTGAAGCTTTCTTT. As protein: CASRETGSTEAFF.

J is TRBJ1-1 and V is TRBV5-1, with D tentatively TRBD1 (6 bases). V was cut by 0 bases and J by 2 bases, with 17 bases left in between. Germline V gene sequence: CDR1 SGHRS, CDR2 YFSETQ. CDR3 length: 17 residues. In DNA, the CDR3 is TGCGCCAGCAGCTTGGATCCAGGGGCCGGAACTAACACTGAAGCTTTCTTT. This gives the protein CASSLDPGAGTNTEAFF.

This clone was seen a handful of times. This chain connects TRBV4-2 to TRBJ2-3, with D perhaps given as TRBD1 or TRBD2 (5 bases each). Germline CDR1 and CDR2: LGHNA and YNFKEQ. V dropped 3 bases and J dropped 8 bases, with 12 bases sitting between them. The CDR3 has 13 amino acids. This chain's CDR3 is CASSQETGRTQYF. The CDR3 region has the DNA TGTGCCAGCAGCCAGGAAACGGGGCGTACGCAGTATTTT.

The gene calls are TRBV27 and TRBJ1-2; the D is unclear. Trimming took 3 bases from V and 5 from J, leaving 10 bases between them. The germline CDR1 and CDR2 sequences are MNHEY and SMNVEV (reference sequence). The CDR3 is 13 residues long. CDR3 residues: CASSLQGRYGYTF. Here the CDR3 DNA reads TGTGCCAGCAGTTTGCAAGGGAGGTATGGCTACACCTTC.

The genes are TRBV4-3 and TRBJ2-5; no definite D call. Germline CDR1 reads LGHNA; CDR2 reads YSLEER. The CDR3 length is 13 residues. V was pared by 0 bases and J by 5 bases, with 7 bases between. The CDR3 nucleotides are TGCGCCAGCAGCCAAGATAAAGGGGAGACCCAGTACTTC. It yields the protein CASSQDKGETQYF.

The chain has TRBV7-9 and TRBJ1-4, with D possibly being TRBD1 (5 bases). V was cut by 1 base and J by 5 bases, with 11 bases left in between. Germline lookup yields CDR1 SEHNR and CDR2 FQNEAQ (reference sequence). The CDR3 loop spans 15 amino acids. CDR3: CASSLGSGSNEKLFF. The DNA for the CDR3 is TGTGCCAGCAGCTTAGGGTCAGGGTCAAATGAAAAACTGTTTTTT.

The J gene is TRBJ1-1, the V gene TRBV10-3, with D maybe TRBD1 (6 bases). Trimming pared 10 bases from V and 0 bases from J, leaving 12 bases between. The CDR3 is made up of 13 amino acids. Germline V gene data show CDR1 as ENHRY and CDR2 as SYGVKD. The CDR3 region is CASRTDLNTEAFF. The CDR3 coding sequence is TGTGCCAGCCGGACAGACCTGAACACTGAAGCTTTCTTT.

The V and J genes are TRBV29-1 and TRBJ2-1; no clear D. V shed 4 bases and J shed 2 bases, with 12 bases lying between them. The CDR3 runs 14 residues. Germline CDR1 SQVTM, CDR2 ANQGSEA. CDR3 DNA sequence: TGCAGCGTTGTCCAGACCATCACCTACAATGAGCAGTTCTTC. This codes for CSVVQTITYNEQFF.